These T cell receptor beta chains were read from a single sample in a study of cytomegalovirus exposure and HLA in healthy donors. Some clones are missing from TCRdb's copy, which holds only in-frame ones; the method was immunoSEQ multiplex PCR. Its table lists 150,000 to 200,000 clones. The sequencing sample was made of PBMCs. These receptors were obtained from a woman aged 55-69 years in good health and CMV-seronegative. The CDR3 runs from the conserved cysteine through the conserved F or W. D genes are given only for firm matches.

v_call	d_call	j_call	cdr3_length	cdr3_aa	cdr3_nt
TRBV7-9	TRBD1	TRBJ2-7	16	CASSLWRGTGSYEQYF	TGTGCCAGCAGCTTATGGAGGGGGACAGGATCCTACGAGCAGTACTTC
TRBV6-1	-	TRBJ1-1	15	CASSANGGRNTEAFF	TGTGCCAGCAGTGCAAACGGAGGAAGGAACACTGAAGCTTTCTTT
TRBV7-3	TRBD2	TRBJ2-7	16	CASSPGGVAGTYEQYF	TGTGCCAGCAGCCCGGGGGGAGTAGCGGGGACCTACGAGCAGTACTTC
TRBV4-1	TRBD1	TRBJ1-2	16	CASSQGETGLFRGYTF	TGCGCCAGCAGCCAAGGGGAGACAGGGCTATTCCGTGGCTACACCTTC
TRBV5-1	TRBD2	TRBJ2-3	17	CASSLVAGLASTDTQYF	TGCGCCAGCAGCTTGGTTGCGGGACTAGCTAGCACAGATACGCAGTATTTT
TRBV5-1	-	TRBJ2-5	14	CASSLIQTQETQYF	TGCGCCAGCAGCTTAATACAGACGCAAGAGACCCAGTACTTC
TRBV7-6	TRBD2	TRBJ2-7	15	CASSLAGTKSYEQYF	TGTGCCAGCAGCTTAGCCGGGACTAAATCCTACGAGCAGTACTTC
TRBV6-1	-	TRBJ2-1	15	CASSEGVSSYNEQFF	TGTGCCAGCAGTGAAGGCGTAAGCTCCTACAATGAGCAGTTCTTC
TRBV6-5	TRBD1	TRBJ2-1	15	CASSGRDRGRNEQFF	TGTGCCAGCAGTGGCCGGGACAGGGGGCGAAATGAGCAGTTCTTC
TRBV11-2	TRBD1	TRBJ2-2	14	CASSRQGATGELFF	TGTGCCAGCAGCCGACAGGGGGCGACCGGGGAGCTGTTTTTT
TRBV7-9	TRBD1	TRBJ1-5	14	CASSPGTGNQPQHF	TGTGCCAGCAGCCCAGGGACAGGCAATCAGCCCCAGCATTTT
TRBV19	TRBD2	TRBJ2-3	16	CASSIELAGYTDTQYF	TGTGCCAGTAGTATAGAACTAGCGGGGTACACAGATACGCAGTATTTT
TRBV7-9	-	TRBJ1-1	14	CASSPRGGGTEAFF	TGTGCCAGCAGTCCTCGGGGGGGAGGGACTGAAGCTTTCTTT
TRBV7-2	-	TRBJ1-2	12	CASSPPGYGYTF	TGTGCCAGCAGCCCTCCCGGGTATGGCTACACCTTC
TRBV27	-	TRBJ1-4	15	CASSRGTPTNEKLFF	TGTGCCAGCAGTAGAGGGACACCAACTAATGAAAAACTGTTTTTT